The T cell receptor beta chain described here comes from a study of OX40 agonist ivuxolimab in advanced cancers. Background for the entire study: Ivuxolimab, which targeted the costimulatory receptor OX40 (CD134), was an agonistic, fully human IgG2 monoclonal antibody. Intravenous ivuxolimab was administered to patients every 2 weeks at six dose levels: 0.01, 0.1, 0.3, 1.5, 3 and 10 mg/kg. Of the approximately 50 dose-escalation patients, hepatocellular carcinoma was present in about 20, melanoma in approximately 15, renal cell carcinoma in 9 and head and neck cancer in 9. A male proportion of 82.7% and a mean age of approximately 58 years, ranging from 23 to 79, were recorded for the dose-escalation cohort. Prior anti-PD-1, anti-PD-L1 or anti-CTLA-4 therapy was permitted, and checkpoint inhibitors had been received by 40% to 50% of dose-escalation patients. Partial responses occurred in three dose-escalation patients: two with cutaneous melanoma and one with hepatocellular carcinoma. Peripheral TCRbeta sequencing was intended to test whether TCR sequence diversity was altered and clonal T-cell expansion was caused by ivuxolimab. The monotherapy dose-escalation portion (N of about 47 patients) of the phase I ivuxolimab trial is reported in the paper. What the study reported, not specific to this receptor: Which antigens the clonally expanded peripheral T cells were specific for was not determined. After ivuxolimab, CD8+ T cells had more expanded clones than CD4+ T cells on average. Low levels of normalized T-cell clonal expansion were also shown by some nonresponding patients. In the 0.1-3.0 mg/kg groups, partial responders were among the patients with the lowest normalized peripheral clonal expansion, particularly in CD8+ T cells. At doses of 0.1 to 3.0 mg/kg, clonal expansion of both CD4+ and CD8+ T cells in blood was seen between baseline and week 6.

The trial excluded patients who had a history of autoimmune disease or who were on systemic immunosuppression. Peripheral blood for TCR sequencing was collected from all dose cohorts at baseline, on cycle 4 day 1, and on cycle 7 day 1. The samples were taken from a phase I, first-in-human, multicenter, open-label dose-escalation trial of ivuxolimab. Adults with locally advanced or metastatic head and neck squamous cell, hepatocellular, melanoma or renal cell carcinoma were enrolled in the trial. CD4+ and CD8+ T cells were sorted separately from peripheral blood before TCR sequencing. Concerning this clone: What antigen it recognizes has not been identified. Nothing much larger sits one base from this clone, and base qualities are not available.

The V end gives up 5 bases and the J end 7 bases, leaving 17 bases in the junction not matched to a gene. Sequences SEHNR (CDR1) and FQNEAQ (CDR2) are obtained from the germline V gene (reference sequence). The CDR3 holds 17 amino acids from the cysteine to the phenylalanine. Of all the DNA, just the CDR3 is kept, 51 bases in frame from base 1. To sequence the TCRbeta CDR3 region, genomic DNA was isolated from the sorted cells. The immunoSEQ Assay was used for sequencing of TCRbeta CDR3 regions. Held by TCRdb, this immuneACCESS table contains in-frame sequences only and omits some clones. Under half of the omission traces to an unresolved V gene where checked; the cause of the rest is unknown. The sample has around 120,000 clones on record, over 75% of them singletons. The ten top clones hold around 0.55% of the sample.

The TCR was taken from an adult with an advanced solid tumor such as melanoma, head and neck, liver or kidney cancer. The sequencing used CD4+ or CD8+ T cells sorted from blood, collected in a trial of the OX40 agonist ivuxolimab. The V and J segments used are TRBV7-9 and TRBJ2-7, and 10 junctional nucleotides match TRBD1. The nucleotides read TGTGCCAGCAGCCCACGGGGGGGGACAGGGGCCTCGAGGGAGCAGTACTTC. Its amino acids are CASSPRGGTGASREQYF.